The 20 T cell receptor beta chains below were found in one sample sequenced in a study of blood T cell repertoires in COVID-19. The protocol was immunoSEQ multiplex PCR, while the TCRdb copy is restricted to in-frame clones and leaves out a portion. The profile shows 300,000 to 500,000 clones, approximately 88% of them singletons. The material sequenced was PBMCs or T cells enriched from blood (not recorded which). The receptors here all came from a woman aged 30 to 39 with acute COVID-19.

This sequence joins TRBV29-1 and TRBJ2-7, with D hard to call. This CDR3 contains 14 residues. Germline CDR1 is SQVTM and CDR2 is ANQGSEA. V gave up 4 bases and J gave up 2 bases, with 15 bases separating them. CDR3 loop: CSVVSHRNTYEQYF. The DNA of the CDR3 is TGCAGCGTTGTATCGCACAGAAATACCTACGAGCAGTACTTC.

V usage is TRBV10-3 and J usage is TRBJ2-7; 13 bases fit TRBD2. The CDR3 extends over 15 amino acids. The ends lost 5 bases at V and 2 bases at J; junction bases unmatched: 3. Per the germline V gene, CDR1 is ENHRY and CDR2 is SYGVKD. CDR3 amino acids: CAISPGLAGPYEQYF. The CDR3 DNA sequence: TGTGCCATCAGTCCGGGACTAGCGGGGCCCTACGAGCAGTACTTC.

This chain links TRBV18 with TRBJ2-5, with D possibly TRBD1 on 6 matching bases. Germline loops: CDR1 KGHSH, CDR2 LQKENI. The CDR3 loop spans 14 amino acids. V was cut by 4 bases and J by 5 bases, with 14 bases left in between. The CDR3: CASSLQPQGETQYF. CDR3 bases: TGTGCCAGCTCACTCCAACCACAGGGTGAGACCCAGTACTTC.

This clone showed up just a few times. J is TRBJ2-1 and V is TRBV7-2, with D perhaps matching TRBD2 (6 bases). Per the germline V gene, CDR1 is SGHTA and CDR2 is FQGNSA. V was trimmed by 3 bases and J by 8 bases, leaving 14 bases between them. The CDR3 is 14 amino acids. In DNA, the CDR3 is TGTGCCAGCAGCTTTGAGACTAGGGGCTATGAGCAGTTCTTC. This encodes CASSFETRGYEQFF.

The chain uses TRBV6-5 and TRBJ2-7, with TRBD1 matching over 9 bases. V trimming: 5 bases; J trimming: 3 bases; junction bases outside the gene matches: 5. From germline, CDR1 is MNHEY and CDR2 SVGAGI. The CDR3 is 14 residues long. The CDR3 spells CASSPGTGIYEQYF. CDR3 nucleotide sequence: TGTGCCAGCAGTCCTGGGACAGGGATCTACGAGCAGTACTTC.

The V call is TRBV7-9, the J call TRBJ2-1; D possibly corresponds to TRBD1 (5 bases). Trimming took 2 bases from V and 1 from J, leaving 6 bases between them. Germline CDR1 SEHNR, CDR2 FQNEAQ (reference sequence). CDR3 length equals 14 residues. The CDR3 sequence: CASSLTGSYNEQFF. The DNA of the CDR3 is TGTGCCAGCAGCTTAACAGGTTCCTACAATGAGCAGTTCTTC.

The chain joins TRBV5-7 to TRBJ1-1; D is perhaps TRBD1 (5 bases). TRBV5-7 is noted as an ORF with a role that remains uncertain. V dropped 0 bases and J dropped 11 bases, with 11 bases sitting between them. The CDR3 has 12 amino acids. The CDR3 DNA follows: TGTGCCAGCAGCTTGGTAGGGGTGAATGCTTTCTTT. Translated: CASSLVGVNAFF.

CDR3 sequence: CASSKAGGHYGYTF. The CDR3 nucleotides read TGTGCCAGCAGCAAGGCGGGCGGGCACTATGGCTACACCTTC. The rearrangement uses TRBV9 and TRBJ1-2; D gene unclear. Germline lookup yields CDR1 SGDLS and CDR2 YYNGEE. Trimming stripped 4 bases from V and 3 bases from J, with 13 bases between. The CDR3 has 14 amino acids.

J is TRBJ2-1 and V is TRBV5-1, with 13 bases fitting TRBD2. There are 16 residues in the CDR3. V dropped 0 bases and J dropped 9; count of bases not matched to a gene: 6. Germline assignment: CDR1 SGHRS and CDR2 YFSETQ. The CDR3 DNA follows: TGCGCCAGCAGCTTGGGTAGGACTAGCGGGGGAGGTGAGCAGTTCTTC. As protein: CASSLGRTSGGGEQFF.

The CDR3 coding sequence is TGTGCCAGCGGTCTAGCGGCCGGAACGGGGGAGCAGTACTTC. It codes for CASGLAAGTGEQYF. The chain couples TRBV27 to TRBJ2-7, with 7 nucleotides matching TRBD2. The germline CDR1 and CDR2 sequences are MNHEY and SMNVEV (reference sequence). The length of the CDR3 is 14 residues. V shed 8 bases, J shed 7 bases, and the junction held 14 bases outside the gene matches.

This clone was recorded only once. V gene TRBV5-1 combines with J gene TRBJ1-3; D ambiguous. Germline values: CDR1 SGHRS, CDR2 YFSETQ. Trimming took off 1 base at V and 3 bases at J, with 8 bases between the two ends. The CDR3 runs to 14 residues. This CDR3 reads CASSLRGFGNTIYF. In nucleotides, the CDR3 is TGCGCCAGCAGCTTGCGGGGTTTTGGAAACACCATATATTTT. Full variable domain (rest looked up from reference TRBV5-1 and TRBJ1-3): KAGVTQTPRYLIKTRGQQVTLSCSPISGHRSVSWYQQTPGQGLQFLFEYFSETQRNKGNFPGRFSGRQFSNSRSEMNVSTLELGDSALYLCASSLRGFGNTIYFGEGSWLTVV.

The rearrangement links TRBV20-1 to TRBJ1-4; D gene uncertain. Between the trimmed V and J ends, which lost 3 bases and 7 bases, there was a span of 15 bases. This CDR3 is built from 14 residues. Germline V gives CDR1 DFQATT, CDR2 SNEGSKA (reference sequence). The DNA of the CDR3 is TGCAGTGCTAGTAGCCGGGGTGGGCGTGAAAAACTGTTTTTT. Translating gives CSASSRGGREKLFF.

V gene TRBV7-2 combines with J gene TRBJ1-3; maybe TRBD1 (5 bases). CDR3 size: 15 residues. V lost 3 bases and J 0 bases, leaving 9 bases between the germline ends. The germline V gene has CDR1 SGHTA and CDR2 FQGNSA. CDR3 coding DNA: TGTGCCAGCAGCTTGCGACAGAGCTCTGGAAACACCATATATTTT. This encodes CASSLRQSSGNTIYF.

The gene calls are TRBV30 and TRBJ2-7; 14 nucleotides align to TRBD2. This CDR3 spans 15 amino acids. Germline CDR1 reads GTSNPN; CDR2 reads SVGIG (reference sequence). After removal of 3 bases from V and 2 bases from J, the junction contained 3 bases not matched to a gene. The CDR3 reads CAWRRTSGRTYEQYF. CDR3 sequence (DNA): TGTGCCTGGAGACGGACTAGCGGGAGGACCTACGAGCAGTACTTC.

This clone was seen just once. As DNA, the CDR3 is TGTGCCAGCAGCCAGACAGGGAGTGGAGAAAAACTGTTTTTT. Its translation is CASSQTGSGEKLFF. The chain employs TRBV14 and TRBJ1-4, with 7 bases matching TRBD1. Germline loops: CDR1 SGHDN, CDR2 FVKESK. The length of the CDR3 is 14 residues. The ends lost 3 bases at V and 8 bases at J; junction bases unmatched: 6.

The genes are TRBV15 and TRBJ2-1; 7 bases line up with TRBD1. Germline lookup yields CDR1 LNHNV and CDR2 YYDKDF (reference sequence). The ends lost 3 bases at V and 5 bases at J; junction bases unmatched: 4. The length of the CDR3 is 14 residues. CDR3 in amino acids: CATSSLTGDNEQFF. CDR3 in DNA: TGTGCCACCAGCAGTCTCACAGGGGACAATGAGCAGTTCTTC.

This rearrangement joins TRBV2 to TRBJ2-2, with TRBD2 as a possible D gene (5 bases). V was pared by 6 bases and J by 1 base, with 18 bases between. Germline lookup yields CDR1 SNHLY and CDR2 FYNNEI. This CDR3 is built from 17 residues. In nucleotides, the CDR3 is TGTGCCAGCAGCAAAACCAGGAGGCAGCTGAACACCGGGGAGCTGTTTTTT. Its translation is CASSKTRRQLNTGELFF.

This chain connects TRBV2 to TRBJ2-5, with TRBD1 matching 12 bases. The CDR3 has 15 residues. Looked up from germline, CDR1 is SNHLY and CDR2 is FYNNEI. V was pared by 6 bases and J by 5 bases, with 7 bases of the junction left unmatched. Here the CDR3 reads CASRGTGGLGETQYF. The CDR3 DNA reads as TGTGCCAGCAGGGGGACAGGGGGCTTGGGGGAGACCCAGTACTTC.

The chain links TRBV7-2 to TRBJ2-1; D is ambiguous. V was cut by 0 bases and J by 9 bases, with 3 bases left in between. CDR1 is SGHTA and CDR2 is FQGNSA in the germline V gene. The CDR3 has 11 residues. DNA of the CDR3: TGTGCCAGCAGCTTAGCTCTTGAGCAGTTCTTC. Protein product: CASSLALEQFF.

V and J are TRBV29-1 and TRBJ2-7, with D maybe TRBD1 (5 bases). The ends were cut back, 3 bases at V and 3 bases at J, with 18 bases in the middle. CDR3 size: 15 residues. The germline gives CDR1 SQVTM, CDR2 ANQGSEA. The CDR3 region has the DNA TGCAGCGTTGAGATGCAGGGCGCGAAAGACTACGAGCAGTACTTC. This gives the protein CSVEMQGAKDYEQYF.